This record covers a single T cell receptor (beta chain). The antigen remains undetermined. Trimming took off 4 bases at V and 0 bases at J, with 7 bases between the two ends. The CDR3 sequence is 14 residues long. In germline, CDR1 is MDHEN, CDR2 SYDVKM. This sample was included in a study of persistence of HIV-infected CD4 T cells. For the study at large: Median time on suppressive ART was around 8 years.

The study, taken as a whole, reports: Compared with CD3/CD28-stimulated cells, CMV- and Gag-responding cells showed lower TCRbeta richness. Bulk TCR data could not be restricted to HIV-1-infected CMV-responding cells.

This was the immunoSEQ version 4 assay in survey mode. Template was genomic DNA at about 9.3 ng/uL, with up to roughly 1 ug used per sample. Generated by immunoSEQ multiplex PCR, the TCRdb table keeps only in-frame clones and is missing some. The table lists 43,000 or so clones, more than 70% of them singletons. Anti-CD3/anti-CD28 beads served as a nonspecific positive control stimulus. Sorting selected CD4+ T cells upregulating both CD40 ligand and CD69. This TCR was recovered from an adult man with HIV who was CMV-seropositive. The material was CD4+ T cells sorted from PBMCs after roughly 19-hour stimulation, obtained from a patient who received antiretroviral therapy. The rearrangement links TRBV28 to TRBJ1-3; D is undetermined. CDR3 sequence reads: CASSSPSSGNTIYF. CDR3 DNA sequence: TGTGCCAGCAGTTCTCCTTCCTCTGGAAACACCATATATTTT.